One T cell receptor (beta chain) is described in this entry. Its specificity is not known. This sample was included in a study of cytomegalovirus exposure and HLA in healthy donors. Regarding the study as a whole: Earlier findings revealed that most TCR beta V segments proved productive either about 87% or about 30% of the time. Presence/absence analyses supposed approximately even sequencing depth among donors.

The study ran its PCR with 60 Vbeta and 13 Jbeta primers. The protocol was immunoSEQ multiplex PCR, while the TCRdb copy is restricted to in-frame clones and leaves out a portion. The data show about 140,000 clones, 70% to 85% seen once. CDR1 SGHRS and CDR2 YFSETQ come from the germline V gene. V shed 2 bases, J shed 2 bases, and the junction held 1 base outside the gene matches. CDR3 length equals 15 residues. The V call is TRBV5-1, the J call TRBJ2-1; TRBD1 matches at 10 bases. Material for sequencing was PBMCs. The receptor was isolated from a woman between 50 and 59 years old in good health and CMV-seropositive. CDR3 in DNA: TGCGCCAGCAGCTTTGGACAGGGGGCCTACAATGAGCAGTTCTTC. Amino acids: CASSFGQGAYNEQFF. Complete variable domain (other parts from reference TRBV5-1 and TRBJ2-1): KAGVTQTPRYLIKTRGQQVTLSCSPISGHRSVSWYQQTPGQGLQFLFEYFSETQRNKGNFPGRFSGRQFSNSRSEMNVSTLELGDSALYLCASSFGQGAYNEQFFGPGTRLTVL.